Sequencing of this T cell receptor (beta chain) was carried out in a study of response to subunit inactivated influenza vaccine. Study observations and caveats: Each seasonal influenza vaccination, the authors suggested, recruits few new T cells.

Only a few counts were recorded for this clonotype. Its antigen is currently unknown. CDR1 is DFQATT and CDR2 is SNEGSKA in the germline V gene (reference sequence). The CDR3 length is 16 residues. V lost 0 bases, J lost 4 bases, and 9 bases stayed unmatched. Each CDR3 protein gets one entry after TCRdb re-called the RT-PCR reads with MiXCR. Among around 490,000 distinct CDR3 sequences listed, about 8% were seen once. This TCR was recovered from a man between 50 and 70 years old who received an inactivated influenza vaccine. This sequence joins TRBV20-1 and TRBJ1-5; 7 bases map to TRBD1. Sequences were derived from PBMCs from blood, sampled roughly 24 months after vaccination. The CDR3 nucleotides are TGCAGTGCTAGAGACCCGACAGGGAGGGTAAATCAGCCCCAGCATTTT. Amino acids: CSARDPTGRVNQPQHF.